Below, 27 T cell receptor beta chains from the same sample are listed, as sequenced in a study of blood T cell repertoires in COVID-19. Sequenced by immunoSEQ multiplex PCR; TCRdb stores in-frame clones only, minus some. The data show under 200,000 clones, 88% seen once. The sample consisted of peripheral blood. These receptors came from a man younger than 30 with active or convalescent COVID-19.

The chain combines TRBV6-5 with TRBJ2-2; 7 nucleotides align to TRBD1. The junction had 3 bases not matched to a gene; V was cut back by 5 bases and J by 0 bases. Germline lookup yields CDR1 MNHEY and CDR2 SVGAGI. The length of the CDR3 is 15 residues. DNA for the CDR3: TGTGCCAGCAGTATGCAGGGGGCGAACACCGGGGAGCTGTTTTTT. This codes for CASSMQGANTGELFF.

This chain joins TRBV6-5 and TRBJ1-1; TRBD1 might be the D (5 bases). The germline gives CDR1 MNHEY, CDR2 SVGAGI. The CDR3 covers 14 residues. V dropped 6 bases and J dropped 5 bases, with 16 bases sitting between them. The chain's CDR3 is CASRSAGSSTEAFF. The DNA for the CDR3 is TGTGCCAGCAGATCCGCAGGGTCTTCAACTGAAGCTTTCTTT.

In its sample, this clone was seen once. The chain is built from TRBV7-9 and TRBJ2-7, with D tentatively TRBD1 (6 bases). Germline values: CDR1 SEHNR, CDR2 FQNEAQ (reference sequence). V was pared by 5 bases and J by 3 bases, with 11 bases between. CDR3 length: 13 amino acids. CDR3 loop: CASSTTGNYEQYF. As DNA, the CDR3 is TGTGCCAGCAGCACCACAGGGAACTACGAGCAGTACTTC.

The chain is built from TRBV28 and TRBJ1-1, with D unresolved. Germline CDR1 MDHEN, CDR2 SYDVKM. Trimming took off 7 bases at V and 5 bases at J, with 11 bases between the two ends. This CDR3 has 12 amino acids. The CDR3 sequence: CASMRVATEAFF. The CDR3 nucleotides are TGTGCCAGCATGAGGGTAGCAACTGAAGCTTTCTTT.

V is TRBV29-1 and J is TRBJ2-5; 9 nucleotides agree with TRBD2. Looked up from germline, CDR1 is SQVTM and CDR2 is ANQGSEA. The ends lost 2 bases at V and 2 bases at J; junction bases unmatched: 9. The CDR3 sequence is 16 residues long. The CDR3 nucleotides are TGCAGCGTTGAATTGGTAGCGGGGGTGGGGCAAGAGACCCAGTACTTC. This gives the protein CSVELVAGVGQETQYF.

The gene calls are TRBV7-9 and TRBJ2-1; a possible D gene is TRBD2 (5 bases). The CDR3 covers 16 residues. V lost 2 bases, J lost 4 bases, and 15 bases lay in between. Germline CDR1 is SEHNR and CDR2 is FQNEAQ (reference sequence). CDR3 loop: CASSLLAEDRYNEQFF. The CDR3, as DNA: TGTGCCAGCAGCTTACTCGCGGAGGACCGGTACAATGAGCAGTTCTTC.

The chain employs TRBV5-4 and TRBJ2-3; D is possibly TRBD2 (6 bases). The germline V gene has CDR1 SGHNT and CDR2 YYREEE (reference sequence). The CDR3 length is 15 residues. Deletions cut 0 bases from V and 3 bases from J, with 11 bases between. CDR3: CASSLGGVGTDTQYF. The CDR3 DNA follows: TGTGCCAGCAGCTTGGGCGGGGTCGGAACAGATACGCAGTATTTT.

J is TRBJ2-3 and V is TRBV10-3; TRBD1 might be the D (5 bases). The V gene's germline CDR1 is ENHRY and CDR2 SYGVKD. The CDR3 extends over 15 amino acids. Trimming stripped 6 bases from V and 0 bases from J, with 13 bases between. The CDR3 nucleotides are TGTGCCATCAGCCTACGGACAACTAGCACAGATACGCAGTATTTT. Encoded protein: CAISLRTTSTDTQYF.

The CDR3 here is CASSQGLSGGNTGELFF. As DNA, the CDR3 is TGCGCCAGCAGCCAAGGTCTTAGCGGAGGGAACACCGGGGAGCTGTTTTTT. J is TRBJ2-2 and V is TRBV4-3; D perhaps matches TRBD2 (6 bases). The ends were cut back, 1 base at V and 1 base at J, with 13 bases in the middle. The V gene's germline CDR1 is LGHNA and CDR2 YSLEER. The CDR3 spans 17 residues.

The CDR3 DNA reads TGTGCCAGCAGTTCCGGACTAGCGGGAATGTACGAGCAGTACTTC. It specifies CASSSGLAGMYEQYF. The rearrangement links TRBV27 to TRBJ2-7, with 12 bases matching TRBD2. Germline V gene data show CDR1 as MNHEY and CDR2 as SMNVEV (reference sequence). V was pared by 4 bases and J by 4 bases, with 5 bases of the junction left unmatched. The CDR3 totals 15 residues.

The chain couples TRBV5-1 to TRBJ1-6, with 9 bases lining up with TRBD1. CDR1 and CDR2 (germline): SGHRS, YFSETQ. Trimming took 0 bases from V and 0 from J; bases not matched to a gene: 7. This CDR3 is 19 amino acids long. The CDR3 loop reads CASSLEGQGFSSYNSPLHF. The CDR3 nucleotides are TGCGCCAGCAGCTTGGAGGGACAGGGATTCAGCTCCTATAATTCACCCCTCCACTTT.

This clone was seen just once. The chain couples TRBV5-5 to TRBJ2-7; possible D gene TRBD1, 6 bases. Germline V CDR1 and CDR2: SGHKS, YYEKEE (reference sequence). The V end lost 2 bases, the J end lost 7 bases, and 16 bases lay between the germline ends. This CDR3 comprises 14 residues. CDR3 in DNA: TGTGCCAGCAGCTTCAGGGGATCCCTTGGTGAGCAGTACTTC. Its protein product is CASSFRGSLGEQYF.

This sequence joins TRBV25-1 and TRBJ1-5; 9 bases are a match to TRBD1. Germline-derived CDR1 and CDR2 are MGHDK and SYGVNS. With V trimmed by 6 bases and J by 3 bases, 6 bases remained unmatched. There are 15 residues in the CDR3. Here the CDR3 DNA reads TGTGCCAGCAGCCAGGGGACAGGGCCCAATCAGCCCCAGCATTTT. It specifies CASSQGTGPNQPQHF.

CDR3 nucleotide sequence: TGTGCCAGCAGAGCGATCGGGGATTCACCCCTCCACTTT. Translation gives CASRAIGDSPLHF. V usage is TRBV25-1 and J usage is TRBJ1-6; D ambiguous. The germline CDR1 and CDR2 sequences are MGHDK and SYGVNS. The CDR3 length is 13 residues. The V end lost 6 bases, the J end lost 8 bases, and 11 bases lay between the germline ends.

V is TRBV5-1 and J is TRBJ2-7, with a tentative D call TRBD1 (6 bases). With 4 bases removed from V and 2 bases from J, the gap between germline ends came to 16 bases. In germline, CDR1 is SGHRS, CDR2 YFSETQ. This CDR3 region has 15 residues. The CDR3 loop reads CASSLLGDTAYEQYF. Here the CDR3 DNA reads TGCGCCAGCAGCCTCTTAGGGGACACTGCCTACGAGCAGTACTTC.

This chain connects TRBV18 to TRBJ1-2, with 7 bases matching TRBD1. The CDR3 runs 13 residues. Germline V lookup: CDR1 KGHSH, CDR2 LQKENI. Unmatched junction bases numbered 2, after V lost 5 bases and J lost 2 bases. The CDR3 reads CASSAGQNYGYTF. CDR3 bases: TGTGCCAGCTCAGCGGGACAGAACTATGGCTACACCTTC.

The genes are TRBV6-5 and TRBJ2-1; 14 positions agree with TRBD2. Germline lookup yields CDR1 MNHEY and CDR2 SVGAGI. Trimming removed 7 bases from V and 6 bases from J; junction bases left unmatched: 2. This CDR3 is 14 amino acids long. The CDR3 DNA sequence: TGTGCCAGCAAGACTAGCGGGAGGGTCAATGAGCAGTTCTTC. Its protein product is CASKTSGRVNEQFF.

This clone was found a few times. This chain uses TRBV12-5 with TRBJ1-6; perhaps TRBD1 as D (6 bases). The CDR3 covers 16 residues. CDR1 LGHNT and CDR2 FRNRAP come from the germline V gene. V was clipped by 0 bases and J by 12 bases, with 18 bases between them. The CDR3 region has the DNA TGTGCTAGTGGTTTGGTAATCCGACAGGCACCGGGACCCCTCCACTTT. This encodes CASGLVIRQAPGPLHF. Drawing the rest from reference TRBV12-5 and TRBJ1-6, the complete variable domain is DARVTQTPRHKVTEMGQEVTMRCQPILGHNTVFWYRQTMMQGLELLAYFRNRAPLDDSGMPKDRFSAEMPDATLATLKIQPSEPRDSAVYFCASGLVIRQAPGPLHFGNGTRLTVT.

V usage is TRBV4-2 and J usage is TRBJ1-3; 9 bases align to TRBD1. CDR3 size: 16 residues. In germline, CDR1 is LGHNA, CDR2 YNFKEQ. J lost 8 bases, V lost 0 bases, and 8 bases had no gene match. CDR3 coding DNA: TGTGCCAGCAGCCAAGACTGGACAGGGGAGGAATACACCATATATTTT. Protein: CASSQDWTGEEYTIYF.

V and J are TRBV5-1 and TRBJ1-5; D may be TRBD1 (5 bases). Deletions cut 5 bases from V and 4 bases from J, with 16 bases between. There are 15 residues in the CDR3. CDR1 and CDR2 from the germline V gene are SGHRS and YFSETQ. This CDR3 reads CASSYQGGENQPQHF. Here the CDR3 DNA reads TGCGCCAGCAGTTACCAGGGAGGGGAAAATCAGCCCCAGCATTTT.

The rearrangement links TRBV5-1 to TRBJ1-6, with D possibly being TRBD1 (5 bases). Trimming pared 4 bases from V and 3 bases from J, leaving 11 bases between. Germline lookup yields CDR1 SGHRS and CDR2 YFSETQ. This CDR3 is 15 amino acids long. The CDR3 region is CASSGGTGYNSPLHF. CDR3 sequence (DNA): TGCGCCAGCAGCGGCGGGACTGGCTATAATTCACCCCTCCACTTT.

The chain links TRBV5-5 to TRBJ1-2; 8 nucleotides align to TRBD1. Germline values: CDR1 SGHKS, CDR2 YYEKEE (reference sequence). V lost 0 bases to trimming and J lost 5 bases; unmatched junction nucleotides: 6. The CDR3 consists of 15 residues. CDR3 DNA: TGTGCCAGCAGCTTGGATCTAGGGACAGGTTATGGCTACACCTTC. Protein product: CASSLDLGTGYGYTF. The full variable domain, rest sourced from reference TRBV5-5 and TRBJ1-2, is DAGVTQSPTHLIKTRGQQVTLRCSPISGHKSVSWYQQVLGQGPQFIFQYYEKEERGRGNFPDRFSARQFPNYSSELNVNALLLGDSALYLCASSLDLGTGYGYTFGSGTRLTVV.

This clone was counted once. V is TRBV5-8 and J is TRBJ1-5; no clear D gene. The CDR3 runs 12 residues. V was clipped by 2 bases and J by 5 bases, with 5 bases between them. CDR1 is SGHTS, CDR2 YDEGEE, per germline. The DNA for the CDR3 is TGTGCCAGCAGCTTCCGAGATCAGCCCCAGCATTTT. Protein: CASSFRDQPQHF.

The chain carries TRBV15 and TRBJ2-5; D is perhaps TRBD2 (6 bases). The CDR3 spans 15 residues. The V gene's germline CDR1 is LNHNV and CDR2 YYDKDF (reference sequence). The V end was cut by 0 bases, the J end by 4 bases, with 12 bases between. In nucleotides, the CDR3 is TGTGCCACCAGCAGAGATCGCGGGACGGGAGAGACCCAGTACTTC. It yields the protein CATSRDRGTGETQYF.

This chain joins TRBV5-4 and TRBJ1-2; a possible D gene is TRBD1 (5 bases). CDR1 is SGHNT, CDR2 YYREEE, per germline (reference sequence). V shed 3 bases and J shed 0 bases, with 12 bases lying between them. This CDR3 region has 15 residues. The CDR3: CASSSPRETNYGYTF. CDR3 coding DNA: TGTGCCAGCAGCTCTCCCAGGGAAACTAACTATGGCTACACCTTC.

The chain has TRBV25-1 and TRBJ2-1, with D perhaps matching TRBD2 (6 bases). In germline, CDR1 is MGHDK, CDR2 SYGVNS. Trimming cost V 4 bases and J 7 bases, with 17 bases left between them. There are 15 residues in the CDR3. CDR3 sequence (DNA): TGTGCCAGCAGTGTGTCGGGGGTCAGTGGGAATGAGCAGTTCTTC. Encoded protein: CASSVSGVSGNEQFF. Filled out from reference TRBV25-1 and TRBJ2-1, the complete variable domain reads EADIYQTPRYLVIGTGKKITLECSQTMGHDKMYWYQQDPGMELHLIHYSYGVNSTEKGDLSSESTVSRIRTEHFPLTLESARPSHTSQYLCASSVSGVSGNEQFFGPGTRLTVL.

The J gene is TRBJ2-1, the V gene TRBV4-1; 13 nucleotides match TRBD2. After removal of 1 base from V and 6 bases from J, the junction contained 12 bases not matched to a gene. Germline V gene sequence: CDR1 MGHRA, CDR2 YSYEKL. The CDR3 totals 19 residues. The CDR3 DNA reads TGCGCCAGCAGCCAAGTAATTAGAACTAGCGGGGGGGCACGCAATGAGCAGTTCTTC. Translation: CASSQVIRTSGGARNEQFF.